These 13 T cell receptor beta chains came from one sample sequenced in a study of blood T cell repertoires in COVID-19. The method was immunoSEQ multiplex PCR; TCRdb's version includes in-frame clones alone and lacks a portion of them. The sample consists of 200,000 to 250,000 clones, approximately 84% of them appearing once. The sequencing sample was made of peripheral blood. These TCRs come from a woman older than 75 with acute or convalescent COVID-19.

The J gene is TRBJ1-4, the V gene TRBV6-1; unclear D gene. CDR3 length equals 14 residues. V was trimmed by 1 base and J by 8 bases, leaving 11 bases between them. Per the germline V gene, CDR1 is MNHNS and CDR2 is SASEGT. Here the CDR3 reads CASSEVRGGEKLFF. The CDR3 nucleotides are TGTGCCAGCAGTGAAGTTCGGGGAGGAGAAAAACTGTTTTTT.

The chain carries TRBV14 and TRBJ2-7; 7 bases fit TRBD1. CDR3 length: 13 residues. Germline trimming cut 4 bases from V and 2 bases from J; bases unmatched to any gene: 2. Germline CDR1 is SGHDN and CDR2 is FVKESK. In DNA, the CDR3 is TGTGCCAGCAGCCTTGACAGGGCCTACGAGCAGTACTTC. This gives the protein CASSLDRAYEQYF.

The CDR3 coding sequence is TGTGCCAGCAGCCACGACCCACAGGGCTATAATTCACCCCTCCACTTT. Translating gives CASSHDPQGYNSPLHF. The chain links TRBV7-8 to TRBJ1-6, with a possible D match to TRBD1 (6 bases). V was trimmed by 5 bases and J by 3 bases, leaving 14 bases between them. The CDR3 consists of 16 residues. Per the germline V gene, CDR1 is SGHVS and CDR2 is FQNEAQ.

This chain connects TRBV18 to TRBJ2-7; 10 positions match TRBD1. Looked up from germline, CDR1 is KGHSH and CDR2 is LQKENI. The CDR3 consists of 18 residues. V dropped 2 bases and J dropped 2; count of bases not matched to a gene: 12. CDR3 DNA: TGTGCCAGCTCACCAACACACATACCGGGGACAGGGGCCTACGAGCAGTACTTC. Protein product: CASSPTHIPGTGAYEQYF. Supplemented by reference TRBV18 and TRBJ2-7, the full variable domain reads NAGVMQNPRHLVRRRGQEARLRCSPMKGHSHVYWYRQLPEEGLKFMVYLQKENIIDESGMPKERFSAEFPKEGPSILRIQQVVRGDSAAYFCASSPTHIPGTGAYEQYFGPGTRLTVT.

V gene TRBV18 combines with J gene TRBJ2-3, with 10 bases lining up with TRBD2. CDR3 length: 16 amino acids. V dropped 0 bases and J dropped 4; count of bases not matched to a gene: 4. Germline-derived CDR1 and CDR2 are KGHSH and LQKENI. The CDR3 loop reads CASSPPSGRAPDTQYF. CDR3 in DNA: TGTGCCAGCTCACCACCGAGCGGGAGGGCCCCAGATACGCAGTATTTT.

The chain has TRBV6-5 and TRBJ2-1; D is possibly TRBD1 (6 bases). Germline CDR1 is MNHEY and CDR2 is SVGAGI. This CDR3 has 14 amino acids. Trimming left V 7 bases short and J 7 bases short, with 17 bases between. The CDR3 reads CASTSETGPNEQFF. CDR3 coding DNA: TGTGCCAGCACTTCCGAGACAGGACCTAATGAGCAGTTCTTC.

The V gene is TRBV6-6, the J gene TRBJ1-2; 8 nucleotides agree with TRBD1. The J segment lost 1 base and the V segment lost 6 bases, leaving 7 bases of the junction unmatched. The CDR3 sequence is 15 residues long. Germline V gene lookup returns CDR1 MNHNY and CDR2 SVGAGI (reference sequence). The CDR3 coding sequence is TGTGCCAGCAGCAAGGGACAGGCCAGTAACTATGGCTACACCTTC. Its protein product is CASSKGQASNYGYTF.

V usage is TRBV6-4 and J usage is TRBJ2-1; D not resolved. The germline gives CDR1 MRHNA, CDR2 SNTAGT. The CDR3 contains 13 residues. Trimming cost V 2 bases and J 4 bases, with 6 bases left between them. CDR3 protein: CASSDGGYNEQFF. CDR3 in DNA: TGTGCCAGCAGTGACGGCGGTTACAATGAGCAGTTCTTC.

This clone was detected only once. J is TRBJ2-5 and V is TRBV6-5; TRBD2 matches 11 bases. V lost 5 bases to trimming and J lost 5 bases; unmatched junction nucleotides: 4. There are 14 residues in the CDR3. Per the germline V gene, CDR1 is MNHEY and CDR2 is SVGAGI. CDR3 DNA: TGTGCCAGCAGTCGACTAGCGGGGTTTGAGACCCAGTACTTC. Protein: CASSRLAGFETQYF.

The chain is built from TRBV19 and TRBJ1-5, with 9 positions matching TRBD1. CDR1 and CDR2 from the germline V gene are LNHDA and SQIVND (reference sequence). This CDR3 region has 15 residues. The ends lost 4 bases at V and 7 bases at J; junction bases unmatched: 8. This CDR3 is CASSTTRQGVQPQHF. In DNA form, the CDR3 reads TGTGCCAGTAGTACCACTCGACAGGGGGTCCAGCCCCAGCATTTT. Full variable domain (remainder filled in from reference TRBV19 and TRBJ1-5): DGGITQSPKYLFRKEGQNVTLSCEQNLNHDAMYWYRQDPGQGLRLIYYSQIVNDFQKGDIAEGYSVSREKKESFPLTVTSAQKNPTAFYLCASSTTRQGVQPQHFGDGTRLSIL.

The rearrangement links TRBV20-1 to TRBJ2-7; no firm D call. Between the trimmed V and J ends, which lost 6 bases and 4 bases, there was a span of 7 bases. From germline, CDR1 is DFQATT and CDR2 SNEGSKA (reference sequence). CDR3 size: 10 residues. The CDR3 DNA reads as TGCAGTGCAAACAAGTACGAGCAGTACTTC. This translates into CSANKYEQYF.

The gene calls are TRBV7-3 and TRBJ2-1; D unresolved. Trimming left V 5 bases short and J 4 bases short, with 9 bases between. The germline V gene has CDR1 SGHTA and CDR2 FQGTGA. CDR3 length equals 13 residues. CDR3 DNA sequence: TGTGCCAGCAGCCCTAGAGGTTACAATGAGCAGTTCTTC. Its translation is CASSPRGYNEQFF.

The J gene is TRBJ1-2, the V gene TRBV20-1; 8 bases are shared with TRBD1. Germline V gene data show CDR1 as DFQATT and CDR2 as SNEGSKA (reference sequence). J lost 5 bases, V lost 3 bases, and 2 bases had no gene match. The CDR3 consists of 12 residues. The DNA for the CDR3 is TGCAGTGCTAGTCGACAGGGGTATGGCTACACCTTC. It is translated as CSASRQGYGYTF.